The rows below give T cell receptor beta chains drawn from one sample of a study of T cells in Graves' hyperthyroidism and ophthalmopathy. TCRdb called the multiplex PCR reads again in MiXCR, with one record for every CDR3 protein. The sample lists about half a million distinct CDR3 sequences, around 20% seen once, with approximately 25% in the top ten. The sequencing sample was made of blood. These receptors all stem from a man younger than 35 with Graves' hyperthyroidism. CDR3s include the opening cysteine and the closing phenylalanine or tryptophan. A D gene is named only where the DNA matches it firmly. Clone sizes are given selectively: once, few, many, or a class where the clone is expanded.

CASSPYSGQGYSNQPQHF,TGTGCCAGCAGTCCCTACTCCGGACAGGGCTATAGCAATCAGCCCCAGCATTTT,TRBV28,-,TRBJ1-5,TRBD1
CASSLWGQDYEQYF,TGTGCCAGCAGTTTATGGGGACAGGACTACGAGCAGTACTTC,TRBV28,-,TRBJ2-7,TRBD1
CASSVGDRGGRETQYF,TGTGCCAGCAGCGTAGGGGACAGGGGAGGAAGAGAGACCCAGTACTTC,TRBV9,few,TRBJ2-5,TRBD1
CASSPSEGTGELFF,TGTGCCAGCAGCCCATCGGAGGGGACCGGGGAGCTGTTTTTT,TRBV6-1,few,TRBJ2-2,-
CATSPEGWGGRETQYF,TGTGCCACCAGCCCAGAAGGTTGGGGTGGCAGGGAGACCCAGTACTTC,TRBV15,once,TRBJ2-5,-
CASSPGIFPNYGYTF,TGTGCCAGCAGCCCCGGGATCTTTCCTAACTATGGCTACACCTTC,TRBV14,-,TRBJ1-2,-
CASTLYGNQPQHF,TGTGCCAGCACCTTATACGGCAATCAGCCCCAGCATTTT,TRBV6-2/TRBV6-3,-,TRBJ1-5,-
CASSVAAHSPGNTGELFF,TGTGCCAGCAGCGTAGCCGCTCACAGTCCTGGAAACACCGGGGAGCTGTTTTTT,TRBV9,-,TRBJ2-2,-
CASSAIRARPYEQYF,TGTGCCAGCAGTGCCATTAGGGCAAGGCCCTACGAGCAGTACTTC,TRBV6-1,few,TRBJ2-7,-
CASSFSGGKETQYF,TGTGCCAGTAGTTTTAGCGGGGGCAAAGAGACCCAGTACTTC,TRBV19,few,TRBJ2-5,TRBD2
CASSLGRQGQETQYF,TGTGCCAGCAGTTTAGGGCGACAGGGGCAAGAGACCCAGTACTTC,TRBV28,many,TRBJ2-5,TRBD1
CASSEGGWQPQHF,TGTGCCAGCAGTGAAGGGGGGTGGCAGCCCCAGCATTTT,TRBV2,-,TRBJ1-5,-
CASSLAQSVFGTQYF,TGTGCCAGCAGCTTAGCACAGTCGGTTTTTGGGACCCAGTACTTC,TRBV7-2,-,TRBJ2-5,-
CASSYSGGQGSDTQYF,TGTGCCAGCAGTTACTCGGGGGGACAGGGGTCAGATACGCAGTATTTT,TRBV6-5,many,TRBJ2-3,TRBD1
CASLSRHRVEAFF,TGTGCCAGCCTCTCCCGGCACAGGGTTGAAGCTTTCTTT,TRBV28,many,TRBJ1-1,-
CASSHGQGADYGYTF,TGTGCCAGTAGCCACGGACAGGGGGCTGACTATGGCTACACCTTC,TRBV19,-,TRBJ1-2,TRBD1
CAFLARGAYSYEQYF,TGTGCCTTCCTCGCCCGGGGAGCCTACTCCTACGAGCAGTACTTC,TRBV28,many,TRBJ2-7,-
CASSSSSAGQGYYEQYF,TGTGCCAGCAGTTCGTCCTCCGCGGGACAGGGGTACTACGAGCAGTACTTC,TRBV12-3/TRBV12-4,few,TRBJ2-7,TRBD1
CASSFLTQAIYGYTF,TGTGCCAGCAGTTTTTTGACCCAGGCTATCTATGGCTACACCTTC,TRBV28,many,TRBJ1-2,-
CASNSFLSGNTIYF,TGTGCCAGCAACTCTTTTCTCTCTGGAAACACCATATATTTT,TRBV11-2,many,TRBJ1-3,-
CASSYSSVGGPETQYF,TGTGCCAGCAGTTACTCGAGTGTCGGGGGGCCGGAGACCCAGTACTTC,TRBV6-5,many,TRBJ2-5,-
CASSFDRVSEQYF,TGTGCCAGCAGTTTTGACAGGGTCTCCGAGCAGTACTTC,TRBV28,many,TRBJ2-7,TRBD1
CASSPLERGGNTGELFF,TGTGCCAGCAGCCCCCTAGAGCGGGGGGGTAACACCGGGGAGCTGTTTTTT,TRBV6-2/TRBV6-3,-,TRBJ2-2,TRBD2
CSARDEVFRREQYF,TGCAGTGCTAGAGATGAAGTTTTCCGGAGGGAGCAGTACTTC,TRBV20-1,few,TRBJ2-7,-
CASSGPTGGMKTQYF,TGTGCCAGCAGCGGACCGACAGGGGGCATGAAGACCCAGTACTTC,TRBV9,many,TRBJ2-5,TRBD1
CASSLKLYGYTF,TGTGCCAGCAGTTTAAAGCTTTATGGCTACACCTTC,TRBV28,few,TRBJ1-2,-
CASSLAPREQYF,TGTGCCAGCAGCTTAGCCCCCCGCGAGCAGTACTTC,TRBV11-2,many,TRBJ2-7,-
CASTFTGGGDTEAFF,TGTGCCAGCACCTTTACAGGGGGCGGTGACACTGAAGCTTTCTTT,TRBV27,-,TRBJ1-1,TRBD1
CSAFASGGTEAFF,TGCAGTGCCTTTGCGTCTGGGGGCACTGAAGCTTTCTTT,TRBV20-1,-,TRBJ1-1,-
CASSFGGIGSYEQYF,TGTGCCAGCAGTTTTGGGGGCATAGGCTCCTACGAGCAGTACTTC,TRBV12-3/TRBV12-4,many,TRBJ2-7,-
CASSSIGTGQETQYF,TGTGCCAGCAGTTCTATCGGGACAGGGCAAGAGACCCAGTACTTC,TRBV12-3/TRBV12-4,many,TRBJ2-5,TRBD1
CASSPGAGGSGTEAFF,TGTGCCAGCAGCCCTGGGGCAGGGGGCTCAGGCACTGAAGCTTTCTTT,TRBV6-1,few,TRBJ1-1,TRBD1
CASSLGTTGMNTEAFF,TGTGCCAGCAGCTTGGGGACGACGGGCATGAACACTGAAGCTTTCTTT,TRBV5-5,many,TRBJ1-1,-
CASSPRWLMNTEAFF,TGCGCCAGCAGCCCCAGGTGGCTTATGAACACTGAAGCTTTCTTT,TRBV4-1,many,TRBJ1-1,-
CASSYSGDRGYTF,TGTGCCAGCAGTTACTCAGGGGATCGGGGCTACACCTTC,TRBV6-2/TRBV6-3,many,TRBJ1-2,-
CASSSRGSQYYEQYF,TGTGCCAGCAGCAGCCGCGGGTCGCAATACTACGAGCAGTACTTC,TRBV11-3,few,TRBJ2-7,-
CASSLIWDGAQETQYF,TGTGCCAGCAGCTTGATCTGGGACGGAGCCCAAGAGACCCAGTACTTC,TRBV5-6,many,TRBJ2-5,-
CASRSDRTYEQYF,TGTGCCAGTAGATCGGACAGGACCTACGAGCAGTACTTC,TRBV19,many,TRBJ2-7,TRBD1
CSVQKRGAPGYTF,TGCAGCGTACAAAAGCGAGGAGCTCCGGGATACACCTTC,TRBV29-1,many,TRBJ1-2,-
CSASEGHTEAFF,TGCAGTGCTTCAGAAGGACACACTGAAGCTTTCTTT,TRBV20-1,many,TRBJ1-1,-
CASSYTRRSGYDSPLHF,TGTGCCAGCAGTTACACCCGCAGGTCGGGGTACGATTCACCCCTCCACTTT,TRBV6-5,-,TRBJ1-6,-
CASSLYVSYGYTF,TGCGCCAGCAGCTTGTACGTTAGCTATGGCTACACCTTC,TRBV5-1,many,TRBJ1-2,-
CASSVFPGQIYEQYF,TGTGCCAGCAGTGTCTTTCCGGGACAGATTTACGAGCAGTACTTC,TRBV6-1,many,TRBJ2-7,TRBD1
CASSQDQARFNVLTF,TGTGCCAGCAGCCAAGATCAGGCCAGGTTCAACGTCCTGACTTTC,TRBV3-1,-,TRBJ2-6,-
CVSNKDREIPNSPLHF,TGTGTCAGCAATAAAGACAGGGAAATCCCCAATTCACCCCTCCACTTT,TRBV2,-,TRBJ1-6,TRBD1
CASSNRGSGELFF,TGTGCCAGCAGTAACAGGGGGAGCGGGGAGCTGTTTTTT,TRBV27,many,TRBJ2-2,TRBD1
CVSRTGGIDGYTF,TGTGTCAGCAGAACAGGGGGAATCGATGGCTACACCTTC,TRBV3-1,-,TRBJ1-2,TRBD1
CASGGQGAPYEQYF,TGCGCCAGCGGAGGACAGGGGGCACCCTACGAGCAGTACTTC,TRBV10-1,few,TRBJ2-7,TRBD1
CASSLGDGYEQYF,TGTGCCAGCAGTTTGGGGGATGGCTACGAGCAGTACTTC,TRBV27,many,TRBJ2-7,-
CASRRPGVGGELFF,TGTGCCAGCAGACGACCTGGGGTTGGCGGGGAGCTGTTTTTT,TRBV11-2,many,TRBJ2-2,-
CASSDAANYGYTF,TGTGCCAGCAGTGACGCCGCTAACTATGGCTACACCTTC,TRBV2,many,TRBJ1-2,-
CASSWGASMNTEAFF,TGTGCCAGCAGTTGGGGGGCCAGCATGAACACTGAAGCTTTCTTT,TRBV7-2,-,TRBJ1-1,-
CASSERRYTEAFF,TGTGCCAGCAGTGAACGCCGTTACACTGAAGCTTTCTTT,TRBV6-1,-,TRBJ1-1,-